This T cell receptor (beta chain) was identified during a study of blood T cell repertoires in COVID-19. Background on the study: Researchers got acute and convalescent COVID-19 samples from the United States, Italy and Spain. Nucleic acid was either cDNA or gDNA, and it came from T cells, B-cell-depleted T cells, or PBMCs.

Original handling: Estimation of nucleated cell counts was performed using reference gene primer amplification. Clones were sequenced by immunoSEQ multiplex PCR, and TCRdb holds only the in-frame ones, with some missing. That table is the source of V, J and clone size, and D and trimming were worked out from the DNA. This table has fewer than 65,000 clones, around 79% appearing once. Germline values: CDR1 SGHNT, CDR2 YENEEA. Trimming left V 4 bases short and J 7 bases short, with 17 bases between. The CDR3 contains 14 residues. This clone was found a few times. V and J are TRBV11-3 and TRBJ2-7, with D unclear. The source of this sequence is a man between 65 and 85 years old with acute or convalescent COVID-19. The sample consisted of peripheral blood. This CDR3 reads CASSSSRSPGEQYF. The CDR3 coding sequence is TGTGCCAGCAGCTCGAGTCGGTCCCCTGGTGAGCAGTACTTC.